A selection of T cell receptor beta chains follows, all from one sample in a study of T cell changes during pregnancy in multiple sclerosis. Assay: immunoSEQ multiplex PCR; the TCRdb copy retains only in-frame clones and omits some. Of roughly 20,000 clones in the sample, 70% to 90% were seen once. The sample in question was CD8+ T cells from peripheral blood mononuclear cells, obtained in the second trimester of pregnancy. The receptors shown here come from a female donor in good health, enrolled as a control in a pregnancy study. Both conserved end residues are part of each CDR3. D genes are given only for firm matches. Size values are once, few and many counts, or a class for expanded clones, and some rows have none.

j_call | clone_size | d_call | v_call | cdr3_nt | cdr3_aa
TRBJ2-1 | few | TRBD1 | TRBV6-4 | TGTGCCAGCAGTCCCTGGACAGGGTACAATGAGCAGTTCTTC | CASSPWTGYNEQFF
TRBJ2-6 | . | . | TRBV2 | TGTGCCAGCAGCGCGCGACAGTGGGTCACCAACGTCCTGACTTTC | CASSARQWVTNVLTF
TRBJ1-6 | . | . | TRBV7-6 | TGTGCCAGCAGGCCAGGCGGGTTGAGTTCACCCCTCCACTTT | CASRPGGLSSPLHF
TRBJ1-4 | . | TRBD1 | TRBV15 | TGTGCCACCAGCAGAGATGCCGGGACAGGGGACGAAAAACTGTTTTTT | CATSRDAGTGDEKLFF
TRBJ2-7 | . | TRBD1 | TRBV7-9 | TGTGCCAGCAGCCCTAGCAGGACAGGGGGCTACGAGCAGTACTTC | CASSPSRTGGYEQYF
TRBJ2-5 | . | . | TRBV7-9 | TGTGCCAGCAGCTTAGGGACACTGTACCAAGAGACCCAGTACTTC | CASSLGTLYQETQYF
TRBJ1-2 | . | . | TRBV6-1 | TGTGCCAGCAGTGAATCTTGGGCTGGCTACACCTTC | CASSESWAGYTF
TRBJ2-1 | . | TRBD2 | TRBV7-9 | TGTGCCAGCAGCTCCACTAGCGGGGAATACAATGAGCAGTTCTTC | CASSSTSGEYNEQFF
TRBJ2-7 | . | . | TRBV13 | TGTGCCAGCAGCTTACGCGGGGACGAGCAGTACTTC | CASSLRGDEQYF
TRBJ1-5 | . | TRBD1 | TRBV30 | TGTGCCTGGAGTGTACAGGAGGGGGCGAGTCAGCCCCAGCATTTT | CAWSVQEGASQPQHF
TRBJ2-3 | . | . | TRBV7-8 | TGTGCCAGCAGCTTAGAAGGGGGGGGCGCAGATACGCAGTATTTT | CASSLEGGGADTQYF
TRBJ2-7 | . | . | TRBV27 | TGTGCCAGCAGTGTAGGACAGAAAGCCTACGAGCAGTACTTC | CASSVGQKAYEQYF
TRBJ2-1 | . | TRBD2 | TRBV27 | TGTGCCAGCAGTTTATCTAGCGGGGGCTGGAATGAGCAGTTCTTC | CASSLSSGGWNEQFF
TRBJ2-2 | . | . | TRBV25-1 | TGTGCCAGCAGTGAATACAGGGACACCGGGGAGCTGTTTTTT | CASSEYRDTGELFF
TRBJ1-2 | once | . | TRBV10-3 | TGTGCCACCGTCTCTCCCCTACTCTTTAACTATGGCTACACCTTC | CATVSPLLFNYGYTF
TRBJ1-2 | . | TRBD1 | TRBV11-2 | TGTGCCAGCAGCTTACTGTTGTCAGGGGGCGTCTATGGCTACACCTTC | CASSLLLSGGVYGYTF
TRBJ1-2 | . | TRBD1 | TRBV29-1 | TGCAGCGTTGAGCTCCCCAAGATAGACAGGGGAACCTATGGCTACACCTTC | CSVELPKIDRGTYGYTF
TRBJ2-1 | once | . | TRBV19 | TGTGCCAGTAGAATTTCTGTCAGCTCCTACAATGAGCAGTTCTTC | CASRISVSSYNEQFF
TRBJ2-1 | . | TRBD2 | TRBV29-1 | TGCAGCGTTGATTTAGCGGGAGAAGGCGGGTACAATGAGCAGTTCTTC | CSVDLAGEGGYNEQFF
TRBJ2-1 | . | . | TRBV27 | TGTGCCAGCGCATCCAGGGACTCCTACAATGAGCAGTTCTTC | CASASRDSYNEQFF
TRBJ2-7 | . | TRBD1 | TRBV27 | TGTGCCAGCTCCCAACAGGGGTACGACGAGCAGTACTTC | CASSQQGYDEQYF
TRBJ2-3 | . | . | TRBV7-6 | TGTGCCAGCAGCATCTTCCGGGATACACGCTCCACAGATACGCAGTATTTT | CASSIFRDTRSTDTQYF
TRBJ2-1 | . | . | TRBV6-4 | TGTGCCAGCAGTGAGGAGAGTTCTCGGAATGAGCAGTTCTTC | CASSEESSRNEQFF
TRBJ1-2 | . | . | TRBV5-6 | TGTGCCAGCAGCTTAAGCCCGCGTCCTAACTATGGCTACACCTTC | CASSLSPRPNYGYTF
TRBJ2-5 | . | TRBD1 | TRBV7-3 | TGTGCCAGCAGCCTCCTTCAGGACAGGGGGGGGGAGACCCAGTACTTC | CASSLLQDRGGETQYF
TRBJ2-1 | . | TRBD2 | TRBV19 | TGTGCCAGTAGTATAGGCGGACTAGTAGGCTACAATGAGCAGTTCTTC | CASSIGGLVGYNEQFF
TRBJ2-7 | . | TRBD2 | TRBV6-5 | TGTGCCAGCAGTTACGGGCCGGGAGGCTCCTACGAGCAGTACTTC | CASSYGPGGSYEQYF
TRBJ1-1 | . | TRBD1 | TRBV19 | TGTGCCAGTAGCCTTACACGGACAGGGTTTGAGACTGAAGCTTTCTTT | CASSLTRTGFETEAFF
TRBJ1-3 | . | TRBD1 | TRBV7-6 | TGTGCCAGCAGCTCAGAGGGGGCCAGCTCTGGAAACACCATATATTTT | CASSSEGASSGNTIYF
TRBJ1-4 | . | . | TRBV9 | TGTGCCAGCAGCGCCACGACAGGAGGAACTGCAAAACTGTTTTTT | CASSATTGGTAKLFF
TRBJ2-7 | . | TRBD1 | TRBV4-2 | TGTGCCAGCAGCCCGACCGGGACAGACTACGAGCAGTACTTC | CASSPTGTDYEQYF
TRBJ2-3 | . | . | TRBV6-4 | TGTGCCAGCAGTGTCCAGGGGGGAAGCACAGATACGCAGTATTTT | CASSVQGGSTDTQYF
TRBJ2-1 | few | . | TRBV6-4 | TGTGCCAGCAGTGACGGGGAGTTGGATGAGCAGTTCTTC | CASSDGELDEQFF
TRBJ1-6 | . | . | TRBV9 | TGTGCCAGCAGCTCCCAGGGACATTCCGGGTCACCCCTCCACTTT | CASSSQGHSGSPLHF
TRBJ2-1 | . | TRBD2 | TRBV5-1 | TGCGCCAGCAGCTTGGTGGGACTAGCGGACGAGCAGTTCTTC | CASSLVGLADEQFF
TRBJ2-1 | . | TRBD1 | TRBV18 | TGTGCCAGCTCACAACAGGGGGGAGCCTACAATGAGCAGTTCTTC | CASSQQGGAYNEQFF
TRBJ1-6 | . | . | TRBV6-1 | TGTGCCAGCAGTGCTAGAGCGGAAAATTCACCCCTCCACTTT | CASSARAENSPLHF
TRBJ2-7 | . | TRBD2 | TRBV9 | TGTGCCAGCAGCCCGGGACTAGCGGGCTACGAGCAGTACTTC | CASSPGLAGYEQYF
TRBJ1-1 | . | . | TRBV10-3 | TGTGCCATCAGTGATGGAGGGACCAATGAAGCTTTTTTT | CAISDGGTNEAFF
TRBJ1-2 | . | . | TRBV2 | TGTGCCAGCAGTGAATTGGGGGGGGTAGATAACTATGGCTACACCTTC | CASSELGGVDNYGYTF
TRBJ2-7 | . | . | TRBV7-9 | TGTGCCAGCAGCTTAAATCTCGGCAGGGGAGGGTCGGAGCAGTACTTC | CASSLNLGRGGSEQYF
TRBJ2-1 | once | TRBD2 | TRBV7-2 | TGTGCCAGCTCGGCGGGAGAGGTCTACAATGAGCAGTTCTTC | CASSAGEVYNEQFF